This record looks at one T cell receptor beta chain sequence and its context. Its antigen is still unknown. Profiling relied on immunoSEQ multiplex PCR, and the TCRdb table lists in-frame clones only, not all of them. This table holds around 300,000 clones, approximately 90% found once. Looked up from germline, CDR1 is GTSNPN and CDR2 is SVGIG (reference sequence). The CDR3 spans 16 residues. Germline trimming cut 4 bases from V and 3 bases from J; bases unmatched to any gene: 14. Sample treatment: over 15 received Ad26.COV2.S at low or high dose, single or two shots; roughly five received placebo; per-sample allocation not given. Sampling was done on day 63 after the first vaccine or placebo injection. Boston supplied an adult donor aged 18-55 years. The sample originates from a study of Ad26.COV2.S vaccination and SARS-CoV-2 variants. Whole-study findings and limits: In TCR breadth and depth analyses, total T cell responses may have been underestimated.

Sequencing was performed on peripheral blood, taken in a trial of Ad26.COV2.S vaccine versus placebo. The receptor was isolated from a person between 18 and 59 years old who received the Ad26.COV2.S COVID-19 vaccine or a placebo. V and J are TRBV30 and TRBJ2-7; 8 bases line up with TRBD1. The CDR3, as DNA: TGTGCCTGGACCCAAGCCCTCAGGGGGCCCAACTACGAGCAGTACTTC. Its translation is CAWTQALRGPNYEQYF.